Each of the 21 T cell receptor beta chains below was sequenced from the same sample in a study of human T cells and chemical hapten exposure. Time point in this sample: patch test 1, 2 weeks after DPC sensitization. Documented treatment: therapeutic diphenylcyclopropenone sensitization with weekly scalp DPC. TCRdb fed the RACE reads into MiXCR, producing one record per CDR3 protein. The sample holds 80,000 to 100,000 distinct CDR3 sequences, around 7% seen once. The source material was whole blood, sampled in connection with sensitization to the hapten diphenylcyclopropenone (DPC). The receptor set was obtained from a woman in her thirties with alopecia areata. Some clones in this sample may be carry-over from other donors' samples.

This clonotype occurred many times. V and J are TRBV20-1 and TRBJ1-5, with D perhaps TRBD1 (6 bases). CDR1 and CDR2 from the germline V gene are DFQATT and SNEGSKA (reference sequence). The CDR3 is made up of 13 amino acids. Trimming cost V 5 bases and J 9 bases, with 17 bases left between them. The CDR3 region is CSAGGIGGRPQHF. CDR3 bases: TGCAGTGCTGGGGGCATTGGGGGTCGGCCCCAGCATTTT.

A remark on this clonotype: A much larger clone sits a single nucleotide away, making a read error possible. V and J are TRBV7-9 and TRBJ1-1, with D hard to call. Deletions cut 4 bases from V and 1 base from J, with 1 base between. The length of the CDR3 is 11 residues. Germline CDR1 reads SEHNR; CDR2 reads FQNEAQ (reference sequence). For the CDR3, the DNA is TGTGCCAGCAGCTCGAACACTGAAGCTTTCTTT. This codes for CASSSNTEAFF.

This clonotype came up many times. The genes are TRBV29-1 and TRBJ2-3, with TRBD2 identical over 7 bases. This CDR3 contains 15 residues. Germline V gene data show CDR1 as SQVTM and CDR2 as ANQGSEA. The V segment lost 7 bases and the J segment 5 bases; nucleotides outside the gene matches: 15. In DNA form, the CDR3 reads TGCAGCGCCGAGACCGTCGGGGGGTATGGAGATACGCAGTATTTT. The encoded protein is CSAETVGGYGDTQYF.

This clonotype showed up just a few times. The rearrangement joins TRBV21-1 to TRBJ1-5. TRBV21-1 is a pseudogene. This CDR3 is 21 amino acids long. DNA of the CDR3: TGTGCCAGCAGCAAAGCAGGAGCGGTGTCAGTCGGGGAGGATAGCAATCAGCCCCAGCATTTT. Its translation: CASSKAGAVSVGEDSNQPQHF.

This clonotype was detected a few times. The chain has TRBV6-5 and TRBJ1-2; 9 bases are a match to TRBD1. This CDR3 region has 14 residues. V trimming: 8 bases; J trimming: 6 bases; junction bases outside the gene matches: 10. Per the germline V gene, CDR1 is MNHEY and CDR2 is SVGAGI. The CDR3, as DNA: TGTGCCAGCGGAAAACAGGGGGCTAATGATGGCTACACCTTC. Its translation is CASGKQGANDGYTF.

At least ten counts were recorded for this clonotype. The genes are TRBV2 and TRBJ2-2; D is uncertain. Germline V CDR1 and CDR2: SNHLY, FYNNEI. The CDR3 has 13 residues. The V end was cut by 1 base, the J end by 7 bases, with 7 bases between. CDR3 residues: CASSEGRLGELFF. The DNA for the CDR3 is TGTGCCAGCAGTGAAGGACGTCTCGGGGAGCTGTTTTTT.

This clonotype was seen at least ten times. J is TRBJ2-2 and V is TRBV29-1; D possibly uses TRBD1 or TRBD2 (5 bases each). The CDR3 totals 14 residues. V was trimmed by 7 bases and J by 2 bases, leaving 14 bases between them. CDR1 is SQVTM, CDR2 ANQGSEA, per germline. In DNA form, the CDR3 reads TGCAGCGCCGAGGGGCAGGCAAACACCGGGGAGCTGTTTTTT. Amino acid sequence: CSAEGQANTGELFF.

This clonotype has ten or more counts. A junction end diverges from the germline sequence, so it may reflect a read error. J is TRBJ2-3 and V is TRBV7-7; no reliable D call. This CDR3 is built from 13 residues. The germline V gene has CDR1 SSHAT and CDR2 FNYEAQ (reference sequence). The DNA for the CDR3 is TGTGCTAGCAGCTTAGCCGAGGCAGATACGCAGTATTTT. Translated, it gives CASSLAEADTQYF.

V and J are TRBV18 and TRBJ2-5; maybe TRBD1 (6 bases). The CDR3 is 15 amino acids. Per the germline V gene, CDR1 is KGHSH and CDR2 is LQKENI. V dropped 3 bases and J dropped 5 bases, with 16 bases sitting between them. CDR3 residues: CASSPVRDIGETQYF. The DNA for the CDR3 is TGTGCCAGCTCACCGGTCCGGGACATTGGTGAGACCCAGTACTTC.

This clonotype was found many times. The V gene is TRBV5-1, the J gene TRBJ2-2; D might be TRBD2 (6 bases). V was clipped by 0 bases and J by 3 bases, with 21 bases between them. The CDR3 consists of 19 residues. Germline CDR1 is SGHRS and CDR2 is YFSETQ. This CDR3 reads CASSLEGRSRGVYTGELFF. In DNA, the CDR3 is TGCGCCAGCAGCTTGGAAGGGCGATCGCGCGGGGTGTACACCGGGGAGCTGTTTTTT.

This clonotype occurred a few times. The genes are TRBV5-8 and TRBJ1-1; D gene ambiguous. The V gene lost 1 base and the J gene lost 1 base, with 11 bases spanning the gap. The CDR3 extends over 15 amino acids. CDR1 SGHTS and CDR2 YDEGEE come from the germline V gene. This CDR3 reads CASSLPVPGNTEAFF. The CDR3 DNA reads as TGTGCCAGCAGCTTGCCAGTTCCGGGGAACACTGAAGCTTTCTTT.

This clonotype was counted at least ten times. The chain carries TRBV10-1 and TRBJ2-7, with D possibly being TRBD1 or TRBD2 (6 bases each). The germline V gene encodes CDR1 WNHNN and CDR2 SYGVQD (reference sequence). Trimming took off 6 bases at V and 2 bases at J, with 11 bases between the two ends. CDR3 length: 13 amino acids. This CDR3 is CASSRGRTYEQYF. The CDR3 DNA reads as TGCGCCAGCAGCCGGGGGCGAACCTACGAGCAGTACTTC.

In its sample, this clonotype was seen many times. CDR3: CASSSVGGETQYF. The CDR3 nucleotides are TGCGCCAGCAGCTCGGTAGGGGGGGAGACCCAGTACTTC. This sequence joins TRBV5-1 and TRBJ2-5; D possibly uses TRBD1 or TRBD2 (6 bases each). Germline values: CDR1 SGHRS, CDR2 YFSETQ. The CDR3 contains 13 residues. Trimming cost V 3 bases and J 5 bases, with 11 bases left between them.

This clonotype was seen a few times. V and J are TRBV13 and TRBJ1-2; TRBD1 matches 8 bases. Trimming at V came to 5 bases and at J to 5 bases, leaving 7 bases not matched to a gene. CDR3 length equals 14 residues. The V gene's germline CDR1 is PRHDT and CDR2 FYEKMQ (reference sequence). In DNA, the CDR3 is TGTGCCAGCAGCGCGGGACAGGTCCTTTATGGCTACACCTTC. Protein: CASSAGQVLYGYTF. The full variable domain, its missing parts supplied by reference TRBV13 and TRBJ1-2, is AAGVIQSPRHLIKEKRETATLKCYPIPRHDTVYWYQQGPGQDPQFLISFYEKMQSDKGSIPDRFSAQQFSDYHSELNMSSLELGDSALYFCASSAGQVLYGYTFGSGTRLTVV.

This clonotype was recorded at least ten times. The chain recombines TRBV4-1 with TRBJ2-3; D possibly corresponds to TRBD2 (6 bases). CDR3 length: 17 amino acids. V was pared by 0 bases and J by 0 bases, with 13 bases between. Germline loops: CDR1 MGHRA, CDR2 YSYEKL. The DNA of the CDR3 is TGCGCCAGCAGCCAAGATCCTGGGGGGACCAGCACAGATACGCAGTATTTT. It specifies CASSQDPGGTSTDTQYF.

The gene calls are TRBV12-2 and TRBJ1-2. TRBV12-2 is an annotated pseudogene. The CDR3 length is 14 residues. The DNA for the CDR3 is TGTGCAAGTCGCTTAGCGGGATCGGCCAATGGCTACACCTTC. Protein sequence: CASRLAGSANGYTF.

This rearrangement joins TRBV20-1 to TRBJ1-5; D is uncertain. Germline CDR1 DFQATT, CDR2 SNEGSKA (reference sequence). The length of the CDR3 is 15 residues. V was clipped by 6 bases and J by 4 bases, with 19 bases between them. The CDR3 sequence: CSAPESGIANQPQHF. The DNA of the CDR3 is TGCAGTGCCCCGGAGTCGGGGATCGCGAATCAGCCCCAGCATTTT.

This clonotype was seen a few times. The V call is TRBV7-9, the J call TRBJ2-5, with D possibly TRBD2 on 6 matching bases. CDR1 is SEHNR, CDR2 FQNEAQ, per germline (reference sequence). The V and J ends lost 3 bases and 7 bases respectively, with 9 bases between them. The CDR3 consists of 12 residues. This CDR3 is CASSFYSGTQYF. CDR3 DNA sequence: TGTGCCAGCAGCTTCTATAGCGGGACCCAGTACTTC. The full variable domain, with the rest looked up from reference TRBV7-9 and TRBJ2-5, is DTGVSQNPRHKITKRGQNVTFRCDPISEHNRLYWYRQTLGQGPEFLTYFQNEAQLEKSRLLSDRFSAERPKGSFSTLEIQRTEQGDSAMYLCASSFYSGTQYFGPGTRLLVL.

This clonotype was recorded at least ten times. The rearrangement links TRBV15 to TRBJ2-1; possible D gene TRBD2, 6 bases. V lost 1 base, J lost 12 bases, and 13 bases lay in between. Germline CDR1 is LNHNV and CDR2 is YYDKDF (reference sequence). The CDR3 spans 13 residues. The CDR3 sequence: CATSRGGEAGQFF. Here the CDR3 DNA reads TGTGCCACCAGCAGAGGAGGGGAGGCAGGGCAGTTCTTC.

In this sample, this clonotype turned up a few times. The chain is built from TRBV7-3 and TRBJ2-7, with 9 bases matching TRBD2. The CDR3 is made up of 15 amino acids. Trimming at V came to 1 base and at J to 4 bases, leaving 5 bases not matched to a gene. The germline V gene encodes CDR1 SGHTA and CDR2 FQGTGA. Here the CDR3 reads CASSLSATSGYEQYF. The CDR3 DNA reads TGTGCCAGCAGCTTAAGTGCGACTAGCGGTTACGAGCAGTACTTC.

This clonotype has more than one count but fewer than ten. The chain recombines TRBV7-2 with TRBJ2-3, with D unresolved. The CDR3 is 14 amino acids. Germline V gene lookup returns CDR1 SGHTA and CDR2 FQGNSA. The V end lost 3 bases, the J end lost 2 bases, and 9 bases lay between the germline ends. The CDR3 protein is CASSFLTDTDTQYF. CDR3 nucleotides: TGTGCCAGCAGCTTTTTGACGGACACAGATACGCAGTATTTT.